This entry lists 8 T cell receptor beta chains sequenced from one sample in a study of cytomegalovirus exposure and HLA in healthy donors. 60 Vbeta and 13 Jbeta primers were used in PCR. TCRdb keeps only in-frame clones here, not all; method: immunoSEQ multiplex PCR. The data hold 110,000 to 150,000 clones, with 60% to 80% observed a single time. Sequenced: PBMCs. The receptors here all came from a man aged 18 to 29 in good health and CMV-seronegative.

V gene TRBV7-8 combines with J gene TRBJ1-1; no reliable D call. CDR1 and CDR2 (germline): SGHVS, FQNEAQ. This CDR3 has 12 amino acids. V shed 4 bases and J shed 8 bases, with 11 bases lying between them. The CDR3 region has the DNA TGTGCCAGCAGCTCACCGGGATGGGAAGCTTTCTTT. Translating gives CASSSPGWEAFF.

This clone was seen once. This sequence joins TRBV14 and TRBJ1-2, with D tentatively TRBD1 (5 bases). V shed 2 bases and J shed 6 bases, with 7 bases lying between them. CDR3 size: 12 residues. Germline lookup yields CDR1 SGHDN and CDR2 FVKESK. The CDR3 is CASSQSGNGYTF. CDR3 DNA sequence: TGTGCCAGCAGCCAATCAGGGAATGGCTACACCTTC.

V gene TRBV5-5 combines with J gene TRBJ1-4; 8 bases align to TRBD1. CDR1 SGHKS and CDR2 YYEKEE come from the germline V gene (reference sequence). V gave up 4 bases and J gave up 5 bases; unmatched junction bases: 4. The CDR3 has 14 amino acids. CDR3 amino acids: CASSQDRVNEKLFF. The CDR3 DNA reads TGTGCCAGCAGCCAGGACAGGGTCAATGAAAAACTGTTTTTT.

This chain connects TRBV9 to TRBJ1-3; 7 nucleotides line up with TRBD1. The CDR3 has 20 amino acids. V shed 0 bases, J shed 0 bases, and the junction held 15 bases outside the gene matches. CDR1 SGDLS and CDR2 YYNGEE come from the germline V gene. CDR3 in DNA: TGTGCCAGCAGCGTAGGGGGAGACAGGGCCAAACCGAGCTCTGGAAACACCATATATTTT. Its translation is CASSVGGDRAKPSSGNTIYF.

The chain carries TRBV5-6 and TRBJ1-2, with D possibly being TRBD1 (6 bases). CDR3 length: 15 amino acids. CDR1 and CDR2 (germline): SGHDT, YYEEEE. V dropped 0 bases and J dropped 8 bases, with 17 bases sitting between them. CDR3 sequence (DNA): TGTGCCAGCAGCTTGGGGGCTACAGGGAAAGGGGGCTACACCTTC. Translation gives CASSLGATGKGGYTF. The full variable domain, with the rest looked up from reference TRBV5-6 and TRBJ1-2, is DAGVTQSPTHLIKTRGQQVTLRCSPKSGHDTVSWYQQALGQGPQFIFQYYEEEERQRGNFPDRFSGHQFPNYSSELNVNALLLGDSALYLCASSLGATGKGGYTFGSGTRLTVV.

This clone was observed once. The rearrangement links TRBV25-1 to TRBJ2-5, with 8 bases fitting TRBD2. The J call may be wrong; the DNA end is better matched by TRBJ2-7. The germline V gene has CDR1 MGHDK and CDR2 SYGVNS. This CDR3 has 11 amino acids. The CDR3 loop reads CALGRAYEQYF. The CDR3 DNA sequence: TGTGCCCTCGGGAGGGCCTACGAGCAGTACTTC.

The CDR3 loop reads CASSQDEAGGLNYGYTF. The CDR3 DNA is TGCGCCAGCAGCCAAGATGAAGCGGGGGGCCTAAACTATGGCTACACCTTC. The chain combines TRBV4-3 with TRBJ1-2; maybe TRBD1 (6 bases). V was shortened by 0 bases and J by 2 bases, with 16 bases between the two germline ends. The length of the CDR3 is 17 residues. Germline CDR1 and CDR2: LGHNA and YSLEER.

This CDR3 reads CASSLEDRGRGEQYF. Written as DNA, the CDR3 is TGTGCCAGCAGCTTAGAGGACAGGGGTCGGGGCGAGCAGTACTTC. The V call is TRBV11-1, the J call TRBJ2-7, with TRBD1 matching over 9 bases. The CDR3 contains 15 residues. With V trimmed by 1 base and J by 6 bases, 7 bases remained unmatched. The germline gives CDR1 SGHAT, CDR2 FQDESV (reference sequence).